A selection of T cell receptor beta chains follows, all from one sample in a study of shared clonotypes between healthy human individuals. TCRdb's copy holds only in-frame clones and misses some; the assay was immunoSEQ multiplex PCR. The data hold roughly 480,000 clones, with around 79% observed a single time. Sequencing input: PBMCs. The receptors come from a woman aged 35 to 49 in good health. Some clones in this sample may be carry-over from other donors' samples. Each CDR3 is given with its conserved first and last residue. A D gene is named only where the DNA matches it firmly. The size of a clone is reported for some rows only, either as once, few or many, or as a class for expanded clones.

TRBJ2-7 TRBV11-2 few - TGTGCCAGCAGCGTACCGGGACTCACCTACGAGCAGTACTTC CASSVPGLTYEQYF
TRBJ1-2 TRBV15 - - TGTGCCACCAGCAGAGTGGGCGGTATCTATGGCTACACCTTC CATSRVGGIYGYTF
TRBJ2-7 TRBV14 - TRBD1 TGTGCCAGCAGCGCCGGGACAGGGGGTGTTTTCTCCTACGAGCAGTACTTC CASSAGTGGVFSYEQYF
TRBJ2-7 TRBV13 - - TGTGCCAGCAGCTTAGAAAGCCGGGCCCCGGCCTACGAGCAGTACTTC CASSLESRAPAYEQYF
TRBJ2-3 TRBV7-2 - - TGTGCCAGCAGCCGATCCTTAAGCACAGATACGCAGTATTTT CASSRSLSTDTQYF
TRBJ1-2 TRBV4-1 - - TGCGCCAGCAGCCAAGAGTTCGGAAACTATGGCTACACCTTC CASSQEFGNYGYTF
TRBJ2-5 TRBV2 - TRBD2 TGTGCCAGCAAAATAGCGGGAGGGCAAGAGACCCAGTACTTC CASKIAGGQETQYF
TRBJ2-1 TRBV5-1 - TRBD2 TGCGCCAGCAGTCTGGTAGCGGGAGTTGGTGAGCAGTTCTTC CASSLVAGVGEQFF
TRBJ1-5 TRBV21-1 - - TGTGCCAGCAGCAAGAATTACAGTCAGCCCCAGCATTTT CASSKNYSQPQHF
TRBJ2-1 TRBV11-3 few TRBD2 TGTGCCAGCAGCTTAGGACTAGCGGGGGGAACTAATGAGCAGTTCTTC CASSLGLAGGTNEQFF
TRBJ2-3 TRBV4-3 once TRBD2 TGCGCCAGCAGCCAAGACTCGCAACTAGCGGGACCCACAGATACGCAGTATTTT CASSQDSQLAGPTDTQYF
TRBJ2-3 TRBV10-2 - - TGCGCCAGCAGGCGGGGCGGGGAAGATACGCAGTATTTT CASRRGGEDTQYF
TRBJ2-7 TRBV19 - TRBD2 TGTGCCAGTAGTTATAGCGGGAGAGACGAGCAGTACTTC CASSYSGRDEQYF
TRBJ1-1 TRBV19 - - TGTGCCAGTACCTTCCTTTTTGGGCAGGGCAACACTGAAGCTTTCTTT CASTFLFGQGNTEAFF
TRBJ2-7 TRBV19 - TRBD2 TGTGCCAGTAGCGGGACTAGTAACTACGAGCAGTACTTC CASSGTSNYEQYF
TRBJ2-7 TRBV18 - TRBD1 TGTGCCAGCTCACCGGGACAGTCCTACGAGCAGTACTTC CASSPGQSYEQYF
TRBJ1-4 TRBV6-6 - - TGTGCCAGCAGCGGGGGCGCCTCAAAAAAAGGGCTGTTTTTT CASSGGASKKGLFF
TRBJ2-1 TRBV19 few - TGTGCCAGTAGTATGGAACTAGCTACTTCCTACAATGAGCAGTTCTTC CASSMELATSYNEQFF
TRBJ1-3 TRBV7-8 - TRBD1 TGTGCCAGCAGCCCCGGACAGGGGGGCTTCAACTCTGGAAACACCATATATTTT CASSPGQGGFNSGNTIYF
TRBJ2-4 TRBV28 many TRBD1 TGTGCCAGCAGTTCCGGGACAGGGAAGTCCCCTGTCAAAAACATTCAGTACTTC CASSSGTGKSPVKNIQYF
TRBJ2-1 TRBV18 - - TGTGCCAGCTCACCCCTGTTGGTAGCGGAGGGGTCCTACAATGAGCAGTTCTTC CASSPLLVAEGSYNEQFF
TRBJ2-1 TRBV11-2 once TRBD2 TGTGCCAGCAGCGCCCTACTAGCGGGAGTTGCGAATGAGCAGTTCTTC CASSALLAGVANEQFF
TRBJ2-2 TRBV7-8 - - TGTGCCAGCAGCTTAAGGGGCTTGAACACCGGGGAGCTGTTTTTT CASSLRGLNTGELFF
TRBJ1-2 TRBV9 - - TGTGCCAGCAGCTCCACGGGACACCCGGCGGGCTATGGCTACACCTTC CASSSTGHPAGYGYTF
TRBJ1-2 TRBV7-9 - - TGTGCCAGCAGCTTATCTGGGGCAGGGGTCTATGGCTACACCTTC CASSLSGAGVYGYTF
TRBJ1-3 TRBV5-4 - - TGTGCCAGCAGCTTCTTTCGGGGAGCTGGAAACACCATATATTTT CASSFFRGAGNTIYF
TRBJ1-1 TRBV2 medium-sized - TGTGCCAGCAGCGAGGGGCGGGGCAGCCAACCCACTGAAGCTTTCTTT CASSEGRGSQPTEAFF
TRBJ1-2 TRBV30 once - TGTGCCTGGAGTGGGAGCGGGGGCTACACCTTC CAWSGSGGYTF
TRBJ2-3 TRBV10-3 few TRBD2 TGTGCCACCCGTAGCGGGAGGGGGAGCACAGATACGCAGTATTTT CATRSGRGSTDTQYF
TRBJ1-3 TRBV5-1 - TRBD1 TGCGCCAGCAGCCGGACAGGGGAAAGTGGAAACACCATATATTTT CASSRTGESGNTIYF
TRBJ2-1 TRBV11-1 many TRBD1 TGTGCCAGCACCCCCAGCCCGGGACAGTCGTCCTACAATGAGCAGTTCTTC CASTPSPGQSSYNEQFF
TRBJ2-1 TRBV28 - TRBD2 TGTGCCAGCACCTGGTCTAGCGGGAGTAGTGAGCAGTTCTTC CASTWSSGSSEQFF
TRBJ1-3 TRBV25-1 - - TGTGCCAGCACCTCACGGACAGCAGGAAACACCATATATTTT CASTSRTAGNTIYF
TRBJ1-2 TRBV7-2 - TRBD1 TGTGCCAGCAGCTTATCCGGGACAGGGGGCAACTATGGCTACACCTTC CASSLSGTGGNYGYTF
TRBJ1-6 TRBV27 few TRBD1 TGTGCCAGCATGTGGACAGGGAGCTCCTATAATTCACCCCTCCACTTT CASMWTGSSYNSPLHF
TRBJ1-4 TRBV7-6 - - TGTGCCAGCAGCGTAGACAGGAATAATGAAAAACTGTTTTTT CASSVDRNNEKLFF
TRBJ2-2 TRBV19 - - TGTGCCAGTAGGATATGGGGGGCGAACACCGGGGAGCTGTTTTTT CASRIWGANTGELFF
TRBJ2-2 TRBV11-2 - - TGTGCCAGCAGCTTAGTATATACCGGGGAGCTGTTTTTT CASSLVYTGELFF
TRBJ2-7 TRBV7-9 - - TGTGCCAGCAGCTTTCAAGGAGGGGCCGAGCAGTACTTC CASSFQGGAEQYF
TRBJ2-7 TRBV7-2 - - TGTGCCAGCAGCTTCTCAGGGAGGAAGGACGAGCAGTACTTC CASSFSGRKDEQYF
TRBJ1-5 TRBV19 - TRBD1 TGTGCCAGTAGTCCAGGGGGGGTCAATCAGCCCCAGCATTTT CASSPGGVNQPQHF
TRBJ2-3 TRBV7-9 - TRBD1 TGTGCCAGCAGCCAACCGAGACAGGGACCCGTGAGTACAGATACGCAGTATTTT CASSQPRQGPVSTDTQYF
TRBJ2-2 TRBV18 few - TGTGCCAGCTCACCCTCCGGGATCGAGTCTGGGGAGCTGTTTTTT CASSPSGIESGELFF
TRBJ1-2 TRBV19 once - TGTGCCAGTAGTATTGAAGGAGGTCAGAACTATGGCTACACCTTC CASSIEGGQNYGYTF
TRBJ2-7 TRBV21-1 - - TGTGCCAGCAGCAAAAACTTAGTCTGTGGGGCTAGCGGGATCTACGAGCAGTACTTC CASSKNLVCGASGIYEQYF
TRBJ2-5 TRBV28 - - TGTGCCAGCAGTTGGGAGCGTGGAGAGACCCAGTACTTC CASSWERGETQYF
TRBJ2-1 TRBV6-5 - TRBD2 TGTGCCAGCAGTCAGGGGACTAGCGGGAGTCTTTTCTTC CASSQGTSGSLFF